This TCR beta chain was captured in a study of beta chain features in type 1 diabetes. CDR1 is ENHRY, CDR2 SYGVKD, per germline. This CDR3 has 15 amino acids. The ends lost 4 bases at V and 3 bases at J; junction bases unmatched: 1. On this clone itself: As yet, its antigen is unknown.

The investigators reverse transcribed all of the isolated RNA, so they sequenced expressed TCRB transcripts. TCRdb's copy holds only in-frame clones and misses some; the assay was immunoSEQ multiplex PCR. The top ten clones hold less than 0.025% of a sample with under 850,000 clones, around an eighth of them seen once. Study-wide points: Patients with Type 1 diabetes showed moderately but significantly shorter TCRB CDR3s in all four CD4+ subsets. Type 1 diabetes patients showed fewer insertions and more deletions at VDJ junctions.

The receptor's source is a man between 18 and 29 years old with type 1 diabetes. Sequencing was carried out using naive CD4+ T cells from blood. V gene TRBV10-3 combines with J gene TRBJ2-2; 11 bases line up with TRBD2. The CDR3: CAISGTSGYTGELFF. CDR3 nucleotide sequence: TGTGCCATCAGTGGGACTAGCGGGTACACCGGGGAGCTGTTTTTT.